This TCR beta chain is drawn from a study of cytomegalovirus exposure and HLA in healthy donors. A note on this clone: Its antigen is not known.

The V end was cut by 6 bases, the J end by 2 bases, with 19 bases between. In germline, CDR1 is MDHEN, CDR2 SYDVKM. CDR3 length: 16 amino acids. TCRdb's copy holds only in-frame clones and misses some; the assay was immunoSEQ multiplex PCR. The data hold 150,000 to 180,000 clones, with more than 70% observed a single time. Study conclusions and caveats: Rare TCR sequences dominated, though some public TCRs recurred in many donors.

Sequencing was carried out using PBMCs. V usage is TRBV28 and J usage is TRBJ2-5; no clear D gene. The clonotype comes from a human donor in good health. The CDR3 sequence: CASSPRFRSGQETQYF. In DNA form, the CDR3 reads TGTGCCAGCAGCCCACGCTTCCGGTCAGGACAAGAGACCCAGTACTTC.